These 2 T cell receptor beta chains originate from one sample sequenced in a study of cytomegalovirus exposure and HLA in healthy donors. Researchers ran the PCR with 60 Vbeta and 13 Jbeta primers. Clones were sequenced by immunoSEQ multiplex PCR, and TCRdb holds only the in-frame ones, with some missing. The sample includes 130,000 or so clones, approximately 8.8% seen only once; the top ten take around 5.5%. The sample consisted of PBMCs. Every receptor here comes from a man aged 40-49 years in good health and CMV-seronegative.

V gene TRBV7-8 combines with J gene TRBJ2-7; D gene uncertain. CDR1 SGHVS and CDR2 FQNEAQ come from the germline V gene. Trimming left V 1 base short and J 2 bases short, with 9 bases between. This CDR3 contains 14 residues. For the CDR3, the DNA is TGTGCCAGCAGCTTAGGTCGGTTCACCTACGAGCAGTACTTC. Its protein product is CASSLGRFTYEQYF. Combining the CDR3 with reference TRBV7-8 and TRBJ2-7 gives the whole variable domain GAGVSQSPRYKVAKRGQDVALRCDPISGHVSLFWYQQALGQGPEFLTYFQNEAQLDKSGLPSDRFFAERPEGSVSTLKIQRTQQEDSAVYLCASSLGRFTYEQYFGPGTRLTVT.

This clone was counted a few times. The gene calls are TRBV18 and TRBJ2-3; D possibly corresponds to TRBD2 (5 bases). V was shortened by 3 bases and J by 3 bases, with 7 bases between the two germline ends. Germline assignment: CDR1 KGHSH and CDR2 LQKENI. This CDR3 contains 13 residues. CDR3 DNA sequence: TGTGCCAGCTCACCGGGAGTGACAGATACGCAGTATTTT. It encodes CASSPGVTDTQYF.